The 5 T cell receptor beta chains given below trace back to one sample, sequenced in a study of T cells in Graves' hyperthyroidism and ophthalmopathy. There were TCR beta CDR3 regions amplified from RNA transcripts. An initial round of RT-PCR targeting the TCR CDR3 relied on the HTBI primer set. A single record per CDR3 protein comes from TCRdb applying MiXCR to the multiplex PCR reads. Of roughly 640,000 distinct CDR3 sequences listed, more than 15% were seen once; the top ten hold roughly 3%. Sample: blood. These receptors were obtained from a woman aged 40 to 50 with Graves' ophthalmopathy.

This clonotype was recorded many times. This rearrangement joins TRBV6-1 to TRBJ2-5; D is possibly TRBD2 (5 bases). Germline assignment: CDR1 MNHNS and CDR2 SASEGT. There are 14 residues in the CDR3. V was pared by 5 bases and J by 1 base, with 11 bases between. The CDR3 DNA reads as TGTGCCAGCAGTCCATGGACTGGCCAAGAGACCCAGTACTTC. This codes for CASSPWTGQETQYF.

This rearrangement joins TRBV6-1 to TRBJ2-4, with D possibly being TRBD1 or TRBD2 (5 bases each). Trimming pared 5 bases from V and 0 bases from J, leaving 14 bases between. CDR3 length equals 16 residues. Germline V gene lookup returns CDR1 MNHNS and CDR2 SASEGT. CDR3 sequence reads: CASSYSGAKAKNIQYF. The CDR3 DNA reads TGTGCCAGCAGTTATTCCGGGGCAAAAGCCAAAAACATTCAGTACTTC.

This rearrangement joins TRBV3-1 to TRBJ2-7; 9 bases map to TRBD1. The germline gives CDR1 LGHDT, CDR2 YNNKEL (reference sequence). The CDR3 runs 14 residues. J lost 3 bases, V lost 5 bases, and 5 bases had no gene match. CDR3 protein: CASSGDRDNYEQYF. Written as DNA, the CDR3 is TGTGCCAGCAGCGGGGACAGGGACAACTACGAGCAGTACTTC.

This clonotype was observed at least ten times. An end of the junction differs from the germline gene, which may be a read error. The rearrangement links TRBV12-3 or TRBV12-4 to TRBJ1-1, with a possible D match to TRBD1 (6 bases). The CDR3 is 14 residues long. The DNA of the CDR3 is TGCGCCAGCAGCTTGGGGGCGCTGAACACTGAAGCTTTCTTT. Residues: CASSLGALNTEAFF.

Only a few counts were recorded for this clonotype. The V gene is TRBV24-1, the J gene TRBJ2-2, with D uncertain. The CDR3 is 16 residues long. The germline V gene has CDR1 KGHDR and CDR2 SFDVKD. Trimming took 4 bases from V and 0 from J, leaving 11 bases between them. The CDR3 reads CATSEWTSANTGELFF. The CDR3 DNA reads TGTGCCACCAGTGAGTGGACCTCCGCGAACACCGGGGAGCTGTTTTTT.